This TCR beta chain came from a study of shared clonotypes between healthy human individuals. The overall study: Every donor yielded three CD4 naive, three CD4 memory, two CD8 naive and one CD8 memory plate.

This table comes from immunoSEQ multiplex PCR, and its TCRdb copy is limited to in-frame clones, with some not included. The data show about 2.2 million clones, 90% to 95% seen once. As concerns this clone: Its antigen remains unknown.

Positively selected for CCR7, the CD45RO-negative cells used as naive CD8 cells excluded terminally differentiated effector memory CD45RA+ cells. General study findings and limits: Non-shared clonotypes displayed generation probabilities falling below those of clonotypes present in all four donors. Rarefaction showed that sequencing of sorted subsets was incomplete (despite large depth).

The germline gives CDR1 LNHDA, CDR2 SQIVND (reference sequence). V lost 7 bases and J 2 bases, leaving 18 bases between the germline ends. This CDR3 has 15 amino acids. Sequencing input: naive CD8+ T cells from PBMCs. The TCR was taken from a man between 18 and 35 years old in good health. Some clones in this sample may be carry-over from other donors' samples. The V and J genes are TRBV19 and TRBJ2-7, with D possibly being TRBD2 (6 bases). CDR3 amino acids: CASTKRFGGAYEQYF. CDR3 coding DNA: TGTGCCAGTACTAAAAGATTCGGGGGAGCCTACGAGCAGTACTTC. The complete variable domain, with remaining parts taken from reference TRBV19 and TRBJ2-7, reads DGGITQSPKYLFRKEGQNVTLSCEQNLNHDAMYWYRQDPGQGLRLIYYSQIVNDFQKGDIAEGYSVSREKKESFPLTVTSAQKNPTAFYLCASTKRFGGAYEQYFGPGTRLTVT.